One sample yielded the 3 T cell receptor beta chains listed below, sequenced in a study of blood T cell repertoires in COVID-19. Profiled with immunoSEQ multiplex PCR; TCRdb holds only in-frame clones, not every one. The sample contains around 84,000 clones, 70% to 90% of which appear only once. Sequencing used peripheral blood. The receptors come from a man older than 75 with active or convalescent COVID-19.

The V gene is TRBV23-1, the J gene TRBJ2-1; tentatively, D is TRBD1 (6 bases). TRBV23-1 has ORF status, its function being uncertain. This CDR3 has 17 residues. V was pared by 0 bases and J by 1 base, with 13 bases between. This chain's CDR3 is CASSQSPAGQSYNEQFF. The CDR3 DNA is TGCGCCAGCAGTCAATCGCCGGCTGGACAGTCCTACAATGAGCAGTTCTTC.

This clone turned up a few times. The chain joins TRBV6-1 to TRBJ2-1, with 11 bases fitting TRBD2. The CDR3 has 15 amino acids. The V gene end was trimmed by 1 base and the J gene end by 6 bases; junction bases not matched to a gene: 2. Looked up from germline, CDR1 is MNHNS and CDR2 is SASEGT. This CDR3 reads CASSEVAGGVNEQFF. For the CDR3, the DNA is TGTGCCAGCAGTGAAGTAGCGGGAGGGGTCAATGAGCAGTTCTTC.

The CDR3 here is CASSRQAGANVLTF. Written as DNA, the CDR3 is TGTGCCAGCAGTAGACAGGCTGGGGCCAACGTCCTGACTTTC. V and J are TRBV25-1 and TRBJ2-6, with a possible D match to TRBD1 (6 bases). Germline-derived CDR1 and CDR2 are MGHDK and SYGVNS. Between the trimmed V and J ends, which lost 5 bases and 2 bases, there was a span of 7 bases. The CDR3 runs 14 residues.